This TCR beta chain was retrieved from a study of vaccination and CD4 T cells after COVID-19. The V end lost 2 bases, the J end lost 4 bases, and 8 bases lay between the germline ends. The V gene's germline CDR1 is MNHEY and CDR2 SMNVEV (reference sequence). There are 13 residues in the CDR3. The treatment is: approximately 9-day PBMC culture with coronavirus spike peptide pools or control peptides (ViraFEST assay). This clonotype has only a few counts. Its antigen remains unidentified. The study sequenced cultured CD4+ T cell DNA using the Oncomine TCR Beta short-read assay. TCRdb reanalysed the PCR reads using MiXCR and keeps one entry per CDR3 protein. The repertoire holds more than 20,000 distinct CDR3 sequences, with roughly 39% as singletons.

J is TRBJ1-2 and V is TRBV27; D unresolved. Sequencing was performed on CD4+ T cells from blood, cultured in vitro. The clonotype was recovered from a human donor who had recovered from COVID-19. DNA for the CDR3: TGTGCCAGCAGTTTACATGTGACCTATGGCTACACCTTC. This sequence encodes CASSLHVTYGYTF.